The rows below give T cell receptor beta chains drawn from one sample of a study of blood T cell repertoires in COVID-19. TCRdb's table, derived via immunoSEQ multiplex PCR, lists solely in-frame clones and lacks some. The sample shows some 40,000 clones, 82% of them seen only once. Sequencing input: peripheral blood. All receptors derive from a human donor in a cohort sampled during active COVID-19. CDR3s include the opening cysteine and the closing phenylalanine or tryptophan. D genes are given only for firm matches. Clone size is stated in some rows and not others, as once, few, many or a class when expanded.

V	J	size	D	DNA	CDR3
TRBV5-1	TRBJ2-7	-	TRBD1	TGCGCCAGCAGCTTACAACAGGGGTTTAGCTCCTACGAGCAGTACTTC	CASSLQQGFSSYEQYF
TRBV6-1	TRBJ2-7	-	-	TGTGCCAGCAGTGAAGGGGGGCTGGGCGAGCAGTACTTC	CASSEGGLGEQYF
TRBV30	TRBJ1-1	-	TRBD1	TGTGCCTGGAGTCCGACAGGGGGGACAGCTTTCTTT	CAWSPTGGTAFF
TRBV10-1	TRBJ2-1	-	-	TGCGCCAGCAGTGGTGTGCCCGTGGGGGCAAATGAGCAGTTCTTC	CASSGVPVGANEQFF
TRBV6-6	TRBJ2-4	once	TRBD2	TGTGCCAGCAGTCGCATAGGGACTAGCGGGCCCCTAGCCAAAAACATTCAGTACTTC	CASSRIGTSGPLAKNIQYF
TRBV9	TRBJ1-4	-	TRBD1	TGTGCCAGCAGCGTAAGGGGGCCAACCCCGGGGAGTCGACAGGGAGGTGAAAAACTGTTTTTT	CASSVRGPTPGSRQGGEKLFF
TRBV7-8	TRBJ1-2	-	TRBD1	TGTGCCAGCAGCTTAGTTAGACAGGGGTATGGCTACACCTTC	CASSLVRQGYGYTF
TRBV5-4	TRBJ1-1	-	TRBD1	TGTGCCAGCAGCACAAGACAGGGGCGGGATGAAGCTTTCTTT	CASSTRQGRDEAFF
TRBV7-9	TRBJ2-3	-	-	TGTGCCAGCAGCCCAGAGGGCGATACGCAGTATTTT	CASSPEGDTQYF
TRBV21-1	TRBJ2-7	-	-	TGTGCCAGCAGCAAAGCGCTTTGGGACAGGGACGAGCAGTACTTC	CASSKALWDRDEQYF
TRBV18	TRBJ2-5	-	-	TGTGCCAGCTCACCGGAAATTTCGGACGGGATTAACTTC	CASSPEISDGINF
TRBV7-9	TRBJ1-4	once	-	TGTGCCAGCAGCCCGGACAGCTTTAATGAAAAACTGTTTTTT	CASSPDSFNEKLFF
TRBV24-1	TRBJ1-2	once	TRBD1	TGTGCCACCAGCCAACAGGGGGCCTATGGCTACACCTTC	CATSQQGAYGYTF
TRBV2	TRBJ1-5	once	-	TGTGCCAGCAGAGGAGACAGCTTCAATCAGCCCCAGCATTTT	CASRGDSFNQPQHF
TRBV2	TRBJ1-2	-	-	TGTGCCAGCAGTGAAACAGTTACCCCTAACTATGGCTACACCTTC	CASSETVTPNYGYTF
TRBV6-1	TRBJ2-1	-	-	TGTGCCAGCAGTGAACCGGGGAGGGGGAACAATGAGCAGTTCTTC	CASSEPGRGNNEQFF
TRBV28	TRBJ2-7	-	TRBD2	TGTGCCAGCAGTTTAGGGGGGGTTGGCTCCTACGAGCAGTACTTC	CASSLGGVGSYEQYF
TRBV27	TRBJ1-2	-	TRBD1	TGTGCCAGCAGTTCCCAGGGGGCCTGGGGCTACACCTTC	CASSSQGAWGYTF
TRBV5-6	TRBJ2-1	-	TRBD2	TGTGCCAGCAGCTTGTGGGGGGGCTCCTACAATGAGCAGTTCTTC	CASSLWGGSYNEQFF
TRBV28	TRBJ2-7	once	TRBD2	TGTGCCAGCAGTAGCGTAGCGGGACTAGGGAACGAGCAGTACTTC	CASSSVAGLGNEQYF
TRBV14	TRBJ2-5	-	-	TGTGCCAGCGCCCAAAGCCTAAGACAGGCACAAGAGACCCAGTACTTC	CASAQSLRQAQETQYF
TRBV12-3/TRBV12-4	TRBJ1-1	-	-	TGTGCCAGCAGGGGACTTGGGGACACTGAAGCTTTCTTT	CASRGLGDTEAFF